The 10 T cell receptor beta chains listed next were all sequenced from one sample in a study of molecular identifiers for immune sequencing clone quantification. One entry per CDR3 protein results from TCRdb running MiXCR on the PCR reads. In the table there are over 600,000 distinct CDR3 sequences, 15% to 20% of which are singletons. Specimen: naive CD8+ T cells from blood, with Jurkat cell RNA spiked in. The sample's subset: FACS-sorted CD8+CD4-CCR7+CD45RA+ naive T cells. The receptors originated from a human donor in good health. Some libraries in this study had Jurkat cell RNA spiked in.

Many counts were recorded for this clonotype. CDR3 in amino acids: CASSGTHTFSQAFF. In DNA form, the CDR3 reads TGTGCCAGCAGTGGGACCCATACATTTTCTCAAGCTTTCTTT. The chain combines TRBV27 with TRBJ1-1, with D possibly being TRBD1 (5 bases). CDR3 length: 14 residues. Trimming took 5 bases from V and 9 from J, leaving 19 bases between them. Germline V gene lookup returns CDR1 MNHEY and CDR2 SMNVEV (reference sequence).

This clonotype was seen more than once but under ten times. The chain joins TRBV30 to TRBJ1-2; 7 bases match TRBD1. The CDR3 consists of 16 residues. V gave up 2 bases and J gave up 4 bases; unmatched junction bases: 13. Germline loops: CDR1 GTSNPN, CDR2 SVGIG (reference sequence). The DNA of the CDR3 is TGTGCCTGGAGTAAGGGTCGGGACAGAGGAGTCTATGGCTACACCTTC. This sequence encodes CAWSKGRDRGVYGYTF.

This clonotype was counted many times. The rearrangement joins TRBV20-1 to TRBJ1-5; no clear D. V lost 0 bases, J lost 0 bases, and 9 bases lay in between. CDR1 is DFQATT and CDR2 is SNEGSKA in the germline V gene (reference sequence). This CDR3 contains 15 residues. The CDR3 nucleotides are TGCAGTGCTAGAGATTACGGGGATAGCAATCAGCCCCAGCATTTT. Amino acids: CSARDYGDSNQPQHF.

This clonotype has ten or more counts. The V gene is TRBV7-9, the J gene TRBJ1-4, with TRBD1 as a possible D gene (5 bases). The germline V gene has CDR1 SEHNR and CDR2 FQNEAQ (reference sequence). The ends were cut back, 3 bases at V and 0 bases at J, with 23 bases in the middle. This CDR3 contains 20 residues. The CDR3 DNA is TGTGCCAGCAGCTTCCCCCGGGACCCTTCAACTTTAGCAACTAATGAAAAACTGTTTTTT. Amino acids: CASSFPRDPSTLATNEKLFF.

This clonotype was counted ten times or more. The CDR3 DNA sequence: TGTGCCAGCAGCTTCCCCCGGGTTGAGACTGAAGCTTTCTTT. This codes for CASSFPRVETEAFF. J is TRBJ1-1 and V is TRBV7-9; D uncertain. The CDR3 runs to 14 residues. CDR1 is SEHNR, CDR2 FQNEAQ, per germline (reference sequence). The V gene lost 3 bases and the J gene lost 5 bases, with 13 bases spanning the gap.

In the case of this clonotype: A clone one base away is much larger, so this may be a read error. The CDR3 carries no conserved terminal phenylalanine or tryptophan, so it likely arises from a read error. V is TRBV7-2 and J is TRBJ1-1; no definite D call. V was clipped by 5 bases and J by 7 bases, with 8 bases between them. Germline V gene lookup returns CDR1 SGHTA and CDR2 FQGNSA. The CDR3 has 11 residues. CDR3 sequence reads: CASSLKGEAFS. CDR3 in DNA: TGTGCCAGCAGCCTCAAGGGTGAAGCTTTCTCT.

This clonotype was seen repeatedly, ten times or more. This chain uses TRBV9 with TRBJ2-2, with 12 bases that match TRBD2. The CDR3 has 17 residues. Germline CDR1 SGDLS, CDR2 YYNGEE. J lost 6 bases, V lost 0 bases, and 6 bases had no gene match. Here the CDR3 reads CASSVGLAGGPAGELFF. The CDR3 nucleotides read TGTGCCAGCAGCGTAGGGCTAGCGGGAGGGCCGGCCGGGGAGCTGTTTTTT. Combining the CDR3 with reference TRBV9 and TRBJ2-2 gives the whole variable domain DSGVTQTPKHLITATGQRVTLRCSPRSGDLSVYWYQQSLDQGLQFLIQYYNGEERAKGNILERFSAQQFPDLHSELNLSSLELGDSALYFCASSVGLAGGPAGELFFGEGSRLTVL.

This clonotype has at least ten counts. This chain connects TRBV4-1 to TRBJ2-5; no clear D gene. CDR3 size: 14 residues. With 0 bases removed from V and 1 base from J, the gap between germline ends came to 6 bases. Germline V gene sequence: CDR1 MGHRA, CDR2 YSYEKL. CDR3 sequence (DNA): TGCGCCAGCAGCCAAGAATGGAGCCAAGAGACCCAGTACTTC. It codes for CASSQEWSQETQYF.

This clonotype was detected many times. The CDR3 protein is CASSIEMTETGELFF. The CDR3 coding sequence is TGTGCCAGTAGTATAGAAATGACCGAAACCGGGGAGCTGTTTTTT. This chain links TRBV19 with TRBJ2-2; D is ambiguous. Germline-derived CDR1 and CDR2 are LNHDA and SQIVND (reference sequence). The CDR3 extends over 15 amino acids. V lost 0 bases and J 5 bases, leaving 10 bases between the germline ends.

The table lists this clonotype with many counts. The chain is built from TRBV6-2 or TRBV6-3 and TRBJ2-7; tentatively, D is TRBD1 (5 bases). Trimming removed 5 bases from V and 3 bases from J, with 11 bases in between. The CDR3 loop spans 13 amino acids. Germline V gives CDR1 MNHEY, CDR2 SVGEGT. The CDR3, as DNA: TGTGCCAGCAGTAGGACACCGGTCTACGAGCAGTACTTC. It specifies CASSRTPVYEQYF.